The clone carrying this TCR beta chain has only one observation. The data derive from a study of blood T cell repertoires in COVID-19. Libraries were prepared by immunoSEQ multiplex PCR; TCRdb keeps only in-frame clonotypes and omits some of them. This sample has about 300,000 clones, with around 82% found just once. CDR1 and CDR2 (germline): SGDLS, YYNGEE. This CDR3 contains 14 residues. V was clipped by 4 bases and J by 10 bases, with 20 bases between them. The sequencing input was peripheral blood. The receptor comes from a woman aged 45 to 65 with acute or convalescent COVID-19. The rearrangement uses TRBV9 and TRBJ2-5, with D possibly being TRBD2 (6 bases). The CDR3 here is CASSLDSGGQSQYF. In DNA form, the CDR3 reads TGTGCCAGCAGCCTGGACTCTGGAGGGCAGAGCCAGTACTTC.